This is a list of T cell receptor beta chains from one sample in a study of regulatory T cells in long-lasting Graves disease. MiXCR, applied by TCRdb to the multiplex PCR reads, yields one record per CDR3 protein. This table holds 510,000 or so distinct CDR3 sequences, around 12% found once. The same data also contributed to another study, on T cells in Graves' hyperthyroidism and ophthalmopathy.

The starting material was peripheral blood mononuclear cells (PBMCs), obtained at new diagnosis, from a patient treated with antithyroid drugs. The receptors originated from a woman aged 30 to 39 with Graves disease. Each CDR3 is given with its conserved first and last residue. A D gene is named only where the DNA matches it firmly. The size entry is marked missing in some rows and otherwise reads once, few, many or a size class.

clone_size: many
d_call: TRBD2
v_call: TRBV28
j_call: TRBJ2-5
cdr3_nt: TGTGCCAGCACCCAGGGGGGAGCGGGAGGGCGGGAGACCCAGTACTTC
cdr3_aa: CASTQGGAGGRETQYF

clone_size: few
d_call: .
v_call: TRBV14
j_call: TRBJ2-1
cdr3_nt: TGTGCCAGCAGCCATCTCACCCGACGGTCATACAATGAGCAGTTCTTC
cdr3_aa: CASSHLTRRSYNEQFF

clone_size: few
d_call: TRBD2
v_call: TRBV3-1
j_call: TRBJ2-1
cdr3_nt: TGTGCCAGCAGCCGAATAACCGGGACTAGCGGGAGGAGTCATGAGCAGTTCTTC
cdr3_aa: CASSRITGTSGRSHEQFF

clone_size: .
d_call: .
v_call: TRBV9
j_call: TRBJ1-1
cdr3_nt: TGTGCCAGCAGCCCACGGGGGGCCGATGAAGCTTTCTTT
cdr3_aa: CASSPRGADEAFF

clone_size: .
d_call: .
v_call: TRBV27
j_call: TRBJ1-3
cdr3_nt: TGTGCCAGCAGGAGGGGAACTGGAGACACCATATATTTT
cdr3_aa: CASRRGTGDTIYF

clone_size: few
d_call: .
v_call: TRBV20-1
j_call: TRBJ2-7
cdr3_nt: TGCAGTGCTAGCCGTGGACAGAGCTCCTACGAGCAGTACTTC
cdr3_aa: CSASRGQSSYEQYF

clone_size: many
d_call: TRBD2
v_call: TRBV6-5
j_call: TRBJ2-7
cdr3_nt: TGTGCCAGCAGTTCCCATAGAAGGACTAGCGGGAACAGTCCGTACTTC
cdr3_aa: CASSSHRRTSGNSPYF

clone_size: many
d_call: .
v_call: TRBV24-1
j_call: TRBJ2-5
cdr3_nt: TGTGCCACCAGTGATTCGGGAACAGGGAACCAAGAGACCCAGTACTTC
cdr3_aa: CATSDSGTGNQETQYF

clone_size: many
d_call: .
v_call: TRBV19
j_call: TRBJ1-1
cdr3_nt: TGTGCCAGTAGTCTAATGGGGGTCACTGAAGCTTTCTTT
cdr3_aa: CASSLMGVTEAFF

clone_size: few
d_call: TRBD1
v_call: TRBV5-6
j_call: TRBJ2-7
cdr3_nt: TGTGCCAGCAGCTGGGGAGTGGCAGGGGGCACCTACGAGCAGTACTTC
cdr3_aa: CASSWGVAGGTYEQYF

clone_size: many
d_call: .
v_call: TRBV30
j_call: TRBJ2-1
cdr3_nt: TGTGCCTGGGGACAGAACAATGAGCAGTTCTTC
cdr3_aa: CAWGQNNEQFF

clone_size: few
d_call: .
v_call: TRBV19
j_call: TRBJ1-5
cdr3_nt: TGTGCCAGTAGTATTGTGGCAGGGGCTCAGCCCCAGCATTTT
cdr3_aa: CASSIVAGAQPQHF

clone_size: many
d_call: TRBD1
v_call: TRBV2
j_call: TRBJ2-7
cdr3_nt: TGTGCCAGCAGCGAGGACAGGAGTTTCACCTACGAGCAGTACTTC
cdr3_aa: CASSEDRSFTYEQYF

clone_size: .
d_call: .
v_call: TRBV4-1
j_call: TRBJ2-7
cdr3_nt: TGCGCCAGCAGCCAAGTCCCGACTGGAGACTACGAGCAGTACTTC
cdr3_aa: CASSQVPTGDYEQYF

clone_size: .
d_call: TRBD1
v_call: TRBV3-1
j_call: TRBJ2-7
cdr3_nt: TGTGCCAGCAGCGAAAGACAGGGTTACAACGAGCAGTACTTC
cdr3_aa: CASSERQGYNEQYF

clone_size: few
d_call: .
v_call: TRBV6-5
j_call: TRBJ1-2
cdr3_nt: TGTGCCAGCAGTTACACAGGGGGCTACACCTTC
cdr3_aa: CASSYTGGYTF

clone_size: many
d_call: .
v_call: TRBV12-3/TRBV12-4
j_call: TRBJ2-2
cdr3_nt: TGTGCCAGCAGTTTAACCGGTAACACCGGGGAGCTGTTTTTT
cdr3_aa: CASSLTGNTGELFF

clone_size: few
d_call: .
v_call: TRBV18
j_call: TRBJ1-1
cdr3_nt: TGTGCCAGCTCACGGATGGAAATGAACACTGAAGCTTTCTTT
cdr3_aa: CASSRMEMNTEAFF

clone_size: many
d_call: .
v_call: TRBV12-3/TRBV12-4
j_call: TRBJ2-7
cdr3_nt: TGTGCCAGCAGTTCCAGGGAGTCCTACGAGCAGTACTTC
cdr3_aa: CASSSRESYEQYF

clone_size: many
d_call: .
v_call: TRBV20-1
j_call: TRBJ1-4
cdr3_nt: TGCAGTGCTAGAGATACTTTAACGGGGAAAATAAATGAAAAACTGTTTTTT
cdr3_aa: CSARDTLTGKINEKLFF

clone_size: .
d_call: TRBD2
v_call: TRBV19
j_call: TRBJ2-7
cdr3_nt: TGTGCCAGTAGTACTAGCGGAGGCGGCGAGCAGTACTTC
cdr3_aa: CASSTSGGGEQYF

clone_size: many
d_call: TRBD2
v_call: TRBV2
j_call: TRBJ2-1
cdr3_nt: TGTGCCAGCAGTGAATTTGCTAGCGGGGGGATTAATGAGCAGTTCTTC
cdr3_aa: CASSEFASGGINEQFF

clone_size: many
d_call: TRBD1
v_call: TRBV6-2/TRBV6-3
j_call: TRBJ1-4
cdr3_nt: TGTGCCAGCAACGACAGGGGCGCAACTAATGAAAAACTGTTTTTT
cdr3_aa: CASNDRGATNEKLFF

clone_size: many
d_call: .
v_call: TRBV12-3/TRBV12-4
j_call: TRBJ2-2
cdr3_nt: TGTGCCAGCAGAAGTGACCATTCGAACACCGGGGAGCTGTTTTTT
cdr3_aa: CASRSDHSNTGELFF

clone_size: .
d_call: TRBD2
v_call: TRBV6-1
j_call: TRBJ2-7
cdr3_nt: TGTGCCTTAACCGCACTAGCGGGAGCCTCCGACGAGCAGTACTTC
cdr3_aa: CALTALAGASDEQYF

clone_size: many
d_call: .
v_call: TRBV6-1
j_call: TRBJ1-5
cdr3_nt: TGTGCCAGCAGACCCCCCGTACAGGGAAGGGTTTGCAATCAGCCCCAGCATTTT
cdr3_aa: CASRPPVQGRVCNQPQHF

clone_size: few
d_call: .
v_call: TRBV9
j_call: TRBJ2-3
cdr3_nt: TGTGCCAGCAGCGTAGTAGAGGATACGCAGTATTTT
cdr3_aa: CASSVVEDTQYF

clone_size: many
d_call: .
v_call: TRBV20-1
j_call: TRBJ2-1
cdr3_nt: TGCAGTGCCCTAGGGGTGGGCAGCTCCTACAATGAGCAGTTCTTC
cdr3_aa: CSALGVGSSYNEQFF

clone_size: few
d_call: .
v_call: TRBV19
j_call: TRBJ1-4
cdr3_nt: TGTGCCACCAAAGGGGGGACCATTGAAAAACTGTTTTTT
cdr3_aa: CATKGGTIEKLFF

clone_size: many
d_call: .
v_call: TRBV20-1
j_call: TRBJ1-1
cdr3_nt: TGCAGTGCTAATAGGAGAGAAGCTTTCTTT
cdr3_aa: CSANRREAFF

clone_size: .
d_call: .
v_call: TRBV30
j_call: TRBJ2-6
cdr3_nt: TGTGCCTGGAGTCCGCGACAGGCCCTAGTATCGGTTGCCTCCGGGGCCAACGTCCTGACTTTC
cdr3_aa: CAWSPRQALVSVASGANVLTF

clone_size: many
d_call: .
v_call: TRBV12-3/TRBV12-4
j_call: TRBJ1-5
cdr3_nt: TGTGCCAGCAGTTTCCGCCAGGGAGGCCAGCCCCAGCATTTT
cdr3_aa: CASSFRQGGQPQHF

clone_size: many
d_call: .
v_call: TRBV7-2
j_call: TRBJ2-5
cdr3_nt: TGTGCCAGCAGCTTAGTAGCCACCACAGGGACCCAGTACTTC
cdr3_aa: CASSLVATTGTQYF

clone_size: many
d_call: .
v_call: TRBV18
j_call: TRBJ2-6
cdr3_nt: TGTGCCAGCTCACCGGACGGGGCTGGGGCCAACGTCCTGACTTTC
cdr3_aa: CASSPDGAGANVLTF

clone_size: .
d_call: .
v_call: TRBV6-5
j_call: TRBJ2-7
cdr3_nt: TGTGCCAGCAGTTCCCTCCGTTCGTTGGGCCACGAGCAGTACTTC
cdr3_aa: CASSSLRSLGHEQYF

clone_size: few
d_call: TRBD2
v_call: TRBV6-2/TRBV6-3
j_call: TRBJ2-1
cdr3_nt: TGTGCCAGCAGTGTAGCGGGGGGGGGATCCTACAATGAGCAGTTCTTC
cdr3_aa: CASSVAGGGSYNEQFF

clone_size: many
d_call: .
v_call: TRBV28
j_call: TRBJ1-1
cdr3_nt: TGTGCCAGCAGTTCCACAGGGAGGATCACTGAAGCTTTCTTT
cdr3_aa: CASSSTGRITEAFF

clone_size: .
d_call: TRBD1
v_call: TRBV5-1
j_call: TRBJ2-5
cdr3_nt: TGCGCCAGCGCCACAGGGACAGGGCTGGAGACCCAGTACTTC
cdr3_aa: CASATGTGLETQYF

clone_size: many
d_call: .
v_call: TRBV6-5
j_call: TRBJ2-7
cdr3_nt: TGTGCCAGCAGTTACTCGATGGCAGTTCACTACGAGCAGTACTTC
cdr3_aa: CASSYSMAVHYEQYF

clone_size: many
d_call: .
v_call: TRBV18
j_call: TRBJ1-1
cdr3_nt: TGTGCCAGCAGCCCCGGGACCGGCAACACTGAAGCTTTCTTT
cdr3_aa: CASSPGTGNTEAFF

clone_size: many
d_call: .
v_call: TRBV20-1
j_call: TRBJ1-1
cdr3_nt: TGCAGTGCTGCTACTCCGGGACACTTTTTTGAAGCTTTCTTT
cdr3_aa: CSAATPGHFFEAFF

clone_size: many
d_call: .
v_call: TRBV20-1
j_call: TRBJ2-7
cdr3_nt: TGCAGTGCTATTAAGGGTGTAGGCGAGCAGTACTTC
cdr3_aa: CSAIKGVGEQYF

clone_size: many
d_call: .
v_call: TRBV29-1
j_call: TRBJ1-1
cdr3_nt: TGCAGCGTTGACGGGGGCGGGGAGATGAACACTGAAGCTTTCTTT
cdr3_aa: CSVDGGGEMNTEAFF

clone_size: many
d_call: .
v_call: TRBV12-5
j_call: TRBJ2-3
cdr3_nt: TGTGCTAGTGGTTTGTTAAAGCCCTACACAGATACGCAGTATTTT
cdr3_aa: CASGLLKPYTDTQYF

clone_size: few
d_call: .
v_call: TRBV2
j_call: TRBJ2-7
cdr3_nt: TGTGCCAGCAGCTCTTCCGAACCCAGCGTAGACACCTACGACGGGCAGTACTTC
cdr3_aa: CASSSSEPSVDTYDGQYF